This T cell receptor (beta chain) was sequenced for a study of control samples from healthy donors and cancer patients. V lost 0 bases, J lost 4 bases, and 11 bases lay in between. Germline CDR1 is SGDLS and CDR2 is YYNGEE. CDR3 length: 15 amino acids. TCRdb keeps only in-frame clones here, not all; method: immunoSEQ multiplex PCR. The sample holds 90,000 to 130,000 clones, roughly 90% seen once. The V call is TRBV9, the J call TRBJ2-1; D is unclear. The sequenced sample was PBMCs. The sequence was collected from a woman aged 55-70 years with lung cancer. This chain's CDR3 is CASSVDPGDYNEQFF. The CDR3 DNA is TGTGCCAGCAGCGTAGACCCAGGTGATTACAATGAGCAGTTCTTC.